The 23 T cell receptor beta chains below were found in one sample sequenced in a study of OX40 agonist ivuxolimab in advanced cancers. Assay used: immunoSEQ multiplex PCR; TCRdb lists only in-frame clones, some missing. In the table there are more than 80,000 clones, roughly 89% of which are singletons. This material consisted of CD4+ or CD8+ T cells sorted from blood, taken in a trial of the OX40 agonist ivuxolimab. The source is an adult with an advanced solid tumor such as melanoma, head and neck, liver or kidney cancer.

This clone appeared once. This sequence joins TRBV25-1 and TRBJ2-3; D remains unclear. The CDR3 spans 15 residues. The ends were cut back, 3 bases at V and 7 bases at J, with 17 bases in the middle. Germline V gives CDR1 MGHDK, CDR2 SYGVNS. The CDR3 DNA sequence: TGTGCCAGCAGTGATAGTTGGGGTTCTATGAATACGCAGTATTTT. As protein: CASSDSWGSMNTQYF. Full variable domain (missing parts from reference TRBV25-1 and TRBJ2-3): EADIYQTPRYLVIGTGKKITLECSQTMGHDKMYWYQQDPGMELHLIHYSYGVNSTEKGDLSSESTVSRIRTEHFPLTLESARPSHTSQYLCASSDSWGSMNTQYFGPGTRLTVL.

V and J are TRBV7-9 and TRBJ2-5; D may be TRBD1 (6 bases). The V gene lost 4 bases and the J gene lost 3 bases, with 6 bases spanning the gap. The CDR3 covers 12 residues. CDR1 and CDR2 (germline): SEHNR, FQNEAQ (reference sequence). As DNA, the CDR3 is TGTGCCAGCAGCTCAGGGGAAGAGACCCAGTACTTC. It yields the protein CASSSGEETQYF.

On this clone itself: The sample has other DNA sequences that encode this CDR3 too. The rearrangement links TRBV30 to TRBJ2-5; no reliable D call. The CDR3 loop spans 11 amino acids. Trimming removed 1 base at V and 2 bases at J, with 2 bases between. The V gene's germline CDR1 is GTSNPN and CDR2 SVGIG (reference sequence). The CDR3 nucleotides are TGTGCCTGGAGTGCACAAGAGACCCAGTACTTC. Translated: CAWSAQETQYF.

As concerns this clone: The sample carries other DNA sequences with the same CDR3. The chain uses TRBV7-7 and TRBJ1-1; 9 bases align to TRBD1. This CDR3 region has 13 residues. Trimming took 5 bases from V and 6 from J; bases not matched to a gene: 4. Germline CDR1 and CDR2: SSHAT and FNYEAQ (reference sequence). The CDR3 DNA is TGTGCCAGCAGCCTAGGGACAGGGTCTGAAGCTTTCTTT. Protein sequence: CASSLGTGSEAFF.

This clone occurred a few times. V and J are TRBV27 and TRBJ2-7, with TRBD2 matching over 14 bases. CDR1 is MNHEY, CDR2 SMNVEV, per germline (reference sequence). V lost 6 bases, J lost 3 bases, and 19 bases stayed unmatched. The CDR3 spans 20 residues. This CDR3 is CASSKTTSGRASVTLYEQYF. In DNA form, the CDR3 reads TGTGCCAGCAGCAAGACGACTAGCGGGAGGGCCAGTGTCACCCTCTACGAGCAGTACTTC.

The chain couples TRBV5-1 to TRBJ2-5; TRBD2 might be the D (6 bases). The CDR3 extends over 16 amino acids. Trimming pared 3 bases from V and 5 bases from J, leaving 20 bases between. Germline V CDR1 and CDR2: SGHRS, YFSETQ. The CDR3 nucleotides read TGCGCCAGCAGCTCCGGAGGAGGGCTAGGGCGGGAGACCCAGTACTTC. Residues: CASSSGGGLGRETQYF.

The V and J genes are TRBV11-2 and TRBJ2-3; D perhaps matches TRBD2 (5 bases). CDR3 length: 14 amino acids. Trimming removed 3 bases from V and 1 base from J, with 8 bases in between. Germline CDR1 is SGHAT and CDR2 is FQNNGV. The DNA for the CDR3 is TGTGCCAGCAGCTTTGGACTTGGCACAGATACGCAGTATTTT. Translating gives CASSFGLGTDTQYF.

The V and J genes are TRBV29-1 and TRBJ2-7, with D hard to call. Trimming pared 5 bases from V and 0 bases from J, leaving 8 bases between. This CDR3 spans 12 amino acids. Germline V CDR1 and CDR2: SQVTM, ANQGSEA. The CDR3 nucleotides are TGCAGCGTTAAGGAACTCTCCTACGAGCAGTACTTC. This codes for CSVKELSYEQYF.

The V and J genes are TRBV5-1 and TRBJ2-3; 14 bases match TRBD2. There are 18 residues in the CDR3. Germline lookup yields CDR1 SGHRS and CDR2 YFSETQ. The trim removed 3 bases at V and 9 bases at J, leaving 15 bases unmatched. The chain's CDR3 is CASSYRTSGGHGKQTQYF. As DNA, the CDR3 is TGCGCCAGCAGCTATAGGACTAGCGGGGGGCATGGGAAGCAGACGCAGTATTTT. The full variable domain, in which reference TRBV5-1 and TRBJ2-3 provide the parts outside the CDR3, is KAGVTQTPRYLIKTRGQQVTLSCSPISGHRSVSWYQQTPGQGLQFLFEYFSETQRNKGNFPGRFSGRQFSNSRSEMNVSTLELGDSALYLCASSYRTSGGHGKQTQYFGPGTRLTVL.

This chain joins TRBV28 and TRBJ1-2; D is unclear. Trimming stripped 6 bases from V and 4 bases from J, with 21 bases between. Germline V gene lookup returns CDR1 MDHEN and CDR2 SYDVKM. CDR3 length: 16 amino acids. The DNA for the CDR3 is TGTGCCAGCAGCCGTGGCGCTCGTCGGACGCGCTATGGCTACACCTTC. This codes for CASSRGARRTRYGYTF.

This clone appeared a single time. V is TRBV18 and J is TRBJ2-7; possible D gene TRBD1, 5 bases. With 1 base removed from V and 5 bases from J, the gap between germline ends came to 15 bases. The CDR3 covers 15 residues. Germline lookup yields CDR1 KGHSH and CDR2 LQKENI. The CDR3 DNA reads as TGTGCCAGCTCACCACGGGCGACAGACATCCACGAGCAGTACTTC. It codes for CASSPRATDIHEQYF.

The CDR3 spells CVWRAYNEQFF. The CDR3 DNA sequence: TGTGTTTGGCGGGCCTACAATGAGCAGTTCTTC. The chain is built from TRBV7-9 and TRBJ2-1, with D possibly matching TRBD2 (5 bases). The CDR3 is 11 amino acids. From germline, CDR1 is SEHNR and CDR2 FQNEAQ (reference sequence).

The gene calls are TRBV2 and TRBJ1-5; no clear D gene. The germline V gene encodes CDR1 SNHLY and CDR2 FYNNEI. Trimming left V 5 bases short and J 4 bases short, with 9 bases between. The length of the CDR3 is 13 residues. In DNA, the CDR3 is TGTGCCAGCAGTCCGGACGGGAATCAGCCCCAGCATTTT. This translates into CASSPDGNQPQHF. Supplemented by reference TRBV2 and TRBJ1-5, the full variable domain reads EPEVTQTPSHQVTQMGQEVILRCVPISNHLYFYWYRQILGQKVEFLVSFYNNEISEKSEIFDDQFSVERPDGSNFTLKIRSTKLEDSAMYFCASSPDGNQPQHFGDGTRLSIL.

The chain combines TRBV28 with TRBJ1-1, with no clear D. With 6 bases removed from V and 14 bases from J, the gap between germline ends came to 19 bases. The CDR3 sequence is 12 residues long. Germline lookup yields CDR1 MDHEN and CDR2 SYDVKM. The DNA for the CDR3 is TGTGCCAGCAGCTATCCTGACGGTGTTAGGTTCTTT. As protein: CASSYPDGVRFF. Using reference TRBV28 and TRBJ1-1 for the parts outside the CDR3, the full variable domain is DVKVTQSSRYLVKRTGEKVFLECVQDMDHENMFWYRQDPGLGLRLIYFSYDVKMKEKGDIPEGYSVSREKKERFSLILESASTNQTSMYLCASSYPDGVRFFGQGTRLTVV.

V gene TRBV19 combines with J gene TRBJ2-1; 9 bases are a match to TRBD2. Trimming took 9 bases from V and 7 from J; bases not matched to a gene: 16. The CDR3 has 16 amino acids. Germline assignment: CDR1 LNHDA and CDR2 SQIVND (reference sequence). CDR3 nucleotides: TGTGCCAGCCGCCCCTTAGCGGGAGTAAGACCTAATGAGCAGTTCTTC. Translated, it gives CASRPLAGVRPNEQFF.

The sample holds one count of this clone. The chain carries TRBV5-1 and TRBJ2-7; possibly TRBD1 or TRBD2 for D (5 bases each). CDR1 is SGHRS, CDR2 YFSETQ, per germline. Trimming stripped 6 bases from V and 1 base from J, with 14 bases between. The length of the CDR3 is 14 residues. The CDR3 protein is CASNPGTASYEQYF. In nucleotides, the CDR3 is TGCGCCAGCAACCCGGGGACGGCTTCCTACGAGCAGTACTTC.

The chain recombines TRBV7-9 with TRBJ2-1; TRBD2 is a possible D gene (6 bases). V was pared by 6 bases and J by 4 bases, with 22 bases between. The CDR3 covers 17 residues. The germline gives CDR1 SEHNR, CDR2 FQNEAQ (reference sequence). In DNA, the CDR3 is TGTGCCAGCAGTACTAATCGAAGGCGGGGCCTTTACAATGAGCAGTTCTTC. Translating gives CASSTNRRRGLYNEQFF.

The chain is built from TRBV4-2 and TRBJ2-1; weak D call: TRBD1 (6 bases). CDR1 is LGHNA and CDR2 is YNFKEQ in the germline V gene. There are 17 residues in the CDR3. V was clipped by 4 bases and J by 0 bases, with 16 bases between them. CDR3 sequence reads: CASSLTGRQSSYNEQFF. The CDR3 DNA reads TGTGCCAGCAGCCTGACAGGACGGCAAAGCTCCTACAATGAGCAGTTCTTC.

This rearrangement joins TRBV12-5 to TRBJ2-1, with TRBD2 matching 9 bases. V lost 2 bases and J lost 1; bases outside the gene matches: 0. Germline CDR1 LGHNT, CDR2 FRNRAP. The CDR3 length is 15 residues. CDR3 sequence (DNA): TGTGCTAGTGGTTTGACTAGCGGGTCCTACAATGAGCAGTTCTTC. Translated: CASGLTSGSYNEQFF.

The genes are TRBV6-5 and TRBJ1-1; D might be TRBD1 (5 bases). The CDR3 length is 11 residues. Per germline, CDR1 MNHEY and CDR2 SVGAGI. V shed 7 bases and J shed 12 bases, with 15 bases lying between them. The CDR3 loop reads CASIGTSRTFF. CDR3 DNA sequence: TGTGCCAGCATTGGGACCTCGAGGACTTTCTTT.

This chain uses TRBV5-4 with TRBJ2-1, with 13 nucleotides matching TRBD2. CDR3 length: 15 residues. The germline V gene encodes CDR1 SGHNT and CDR2 YYREEE (reference sequence). Losses at the gene ends were 5 bases for V and 7 bases for J; bases not matched to a gene: 6. For the CDR3, the DNA is TGTGCCAGCAGGTCGGGACTAGCGGGAATGAATGAGCAGTTCTTC. Protein product: CASRSGLAGMNEQFF.

J is TRBJ2-3 and V is TRBV18; 11 bases align to TRBD2. CDR1 KGHSH and CDR2 LQKENI come from the germline V gene. The J segment lost 2 bases and the V segment lost 4 bases, leaving 8 bases of the junction unmatched. The CDR3 length is 17 residues. In DNA, the CDR3 is TGTGCCAGCTCACTTGAACCGGGACTAGCGGCCACAGATACGCAGTATTTT. Its protein product is CASSLEPGLAATDTQYF.

The chain recombines TRBV27 with TRBJ2-2; no reliable D call. Germline loops: CDR1 MNHEY, CDR2 SMNVEV (reference sequence). Trimming left V 9 bases short and J 0 bases short, with 11 bases between. CDR3 length: 14 residues. The CDR3 coding sequence is TGTGCCAGTAAAGGGCAGTCGAACACCGGGGAGCTGTTTTTT. Its translation: CASKGQSNTGELFF.